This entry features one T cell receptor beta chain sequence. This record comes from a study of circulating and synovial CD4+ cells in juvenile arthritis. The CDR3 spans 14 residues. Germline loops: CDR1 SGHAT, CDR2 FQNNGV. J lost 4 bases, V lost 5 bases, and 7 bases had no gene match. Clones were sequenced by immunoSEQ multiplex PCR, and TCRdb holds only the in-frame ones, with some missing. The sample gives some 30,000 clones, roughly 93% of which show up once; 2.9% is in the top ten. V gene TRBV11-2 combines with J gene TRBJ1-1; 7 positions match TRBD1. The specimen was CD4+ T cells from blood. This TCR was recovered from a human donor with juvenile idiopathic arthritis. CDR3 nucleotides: TGTGCCAGCAGCCGACGAGCAGGGGGCACTGAAGCTTTCTTT. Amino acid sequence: CASSRRAGGTEAFF.